This T cell receptor (beta chain) was found in a study of T cell responses to AZD1222 COVID-19 vaccine. Study as a whole: Second-dose intervals near 4 or 12 weeks were combined.

The CDR3 spans 15 residues. CDR1 is SGHTA and CDR2 is FQGNSA in the germline V gene. V lost 5 bases and J lost 4; bases outside the gene matches: 7. The repertoire was sequenced with immunoSEQ multiplex PCR; TCRdb's copy has only in-frame clones and lacks some. The sample carries more than 100,000 clones, 85% to 90% recorded once. The chain recombines TRBV7-2 with TRBJ2-7; 11 bases line up with TRBD1. The sequence derives from an adult in good health. The sequences come from peripheral blood, collected on day 0 of AZD1222 vaccination. CDR3 coding DNA: TGTGCCAGCAGCCCGACCGGGACAGGGGGGTACGAGCAGTACTTC. It translates to CASSPTGTGGYEQYF.